This TCR beta chain is drawn from a study of a mutant IDH1 vaccine in newly diagnosed glioma (TCRdb year 2021). Regarding the study in general: Of the roughly 32 patients who were treated, approximately 60% were male and around 38% were female, and the mean age was about 37 years. Prior to enrollment, standard therapy consisting of radiotherapy alone, temozolomide alone, or radiochemotherapy with temozolomide had been administered to patients, with the combination being received by most patients. Peripheral blood was collected at six visits: V03 (baseline), V05, V07, V10, V12 and V13. For exploratory analyses, 25 to 30 treated patients had longitudinal TCRB deep sequencing done wherever samples were available. Results the study describes overall, beyond this receptor: According to the authors, sample limitations meant that analyses of patient blood samples could not be reproduced. Selection of PBMC samples for TCRB deep sequencing was based on availability. Pseudoprogression seemed to be unrelated to changes in the top peripheral T cell clonotypes found by TCRB sequencing. Vaccine-induced immune responses across multiple MHC alleles were detected in about 93% of patients.

Receptor amplification or capture employed the immunoSEQ multiplex PCR assay. Rearranged TCR beta chain sequences were amplified with the hsTCRB Kit following the manufacturer's protocol. Sequencing of TCRB libraries was carried out on an Illumina MiSeq. The paper's data handling went like this. The proprietary platform of the kit vendor was used for demultiplexing, trimming and gene mapping. As stored in TCRdb, this immuneACCESS dataset retains in-frame rearrangements with V and J assigned. A fraction of the clones does not appear; measured against another copy, unresolved V genes explain less than half of the discrepancy, and the remainder lacks a known reason. V and J calls and clone size are as listed in that table; D and trimming were resolved from the DNA. Counted in this sample were tens of thousands of clones; about 80% of them appeared once. Together, the top ten hold approximately 1.8% of the sample.

V sheds 2 bases and J sheds 4 bases, leaving 12 bases between their ends. CDR1 and CDR2 (SGHDT, YYEEEE) derive from the germline V gene. The CDR3, cysteine through phenylalanine, is 14 amino acids long. Left in the record is the CDR3 DNA by itself, 42 bases read in frame from the first base. Concerning this clone itself: No cognate antigen has been identified for it. The record has no base qualities; no much larger clone is one base away.

The sample's time point, from its label and the paper: baseline, week 1 (first vaccination visit). The meaning of the sample's treatment or condition label: pre-vaccination baseline after standard-of-care therapy. All donors had newly diagnosed IDH1-mutant astrocytomas of WHO grade 3 or 4 that showed loss of nuclear ATRX. The samples were drawn from NOA16, a multicentre, single-arm, open-label phase I trial in Germany that tested a mutant IDH1 peptide vaccine in humans for the first time. For immunogenicity testing, the blood drawn at visit V03 was used as the baseline sample. The DNeasy Blood and Tissue Kit was used to extract genomic DNA from EDTA blood for TCRB sequencing.

The TCR sequence derives from a woman between 35 and 50 years old with glioma. Material: PBMCs, obtained from a glioma patient treated with radiotherapy, temozolomide or both. This sequence uses TRBV5-6 and TRBJ1-2, with the D segment identity uncertain. This receptor has the CDR3 CASSFRRSAYGYTF. The sequenced DNA is TGTGCCAGCAGCTTTCGACGGTCTGCCTATGGCTACACCTTC.